The clone carrying this TCR beta chain showed up just a few times. Its antigen remains unknown. Investigators reverse transcribed all isolated RNA, so they sequenced expressed TCRB transcripts. The method was immunoSEQ multiplex PCR; TCRdb's version includes in-frame clones alone and lacks a portion of them. The table has about 160,000 clones, 6.5% to 10% seen once. Naive, central memory, regulatory and stem cell-like memory cells within the CD4+ compartment were sorted using CD45RO/CCR7/CD25/CD127/CD95/CD27. Purity above 95% was achieved in all sorted populations. V lost 5 bases, J lost 4 bases, and 13 bases stayed unmatched. CDR3 length equals 18 residues. Germline lookup yields CDR1 KGHSH and CDR2 LQKENI. The record originates from a study of beta chain features in type 1 diabetes. Findings and caveats of the study: When Type 1 diabetes patients were examined, their TCRB CDR3s proved moderately but significantly shorter in all four CD4+ subsets. More deletions and fewer insertions at VDJ junctions were seen in type 1 diabetes patients.

The clonotype comes from a woman in her late teens or twenties with type 1 diabetes. This chain uses TRBV18 with TRBJ2-2; 10 nucleotides agree with TRBD1. Sequenced: central memory CD4+ T cells from blood. CDR3 residues: CASSASGTGDLGTGELFF. CDR3 bases: TGTGCCAGCTCAGCGTCCGGGACAGGGGATTTGGGCACCGGGGAGCTGTTTTTT.